Listed below are T cell receptor beta chains from one sample, sequenced in a study of T cells after yellow fever vaccination. TCRdb reprocessed the 5' RACE reads via MiXCR and lists one record per CDR3 protein. This sample yields about 160,000 distinct CDR3 sequences, of which 6.5% to 8.5% are seen a single time; approximately 2.5% belongs to the top ten. The starting material was CD4+ T cells sorted from PBMCs, obtained more than 4 days after the first yellow fever vaccination. The receptor set was obtained from a young man who received the YFV17D yellow fever vaccine. CDR3s include the opening cysteine and the closing phenylalanine or tryptophan. A D gene is named only where the DNA matches it firmly. Clone size is given for some rows only: seen once, a few or many times, or a class if the clone is expanded.

many	TRBV12-3/TRBV12-4	TRBJ2-3	NA	CASSLIFRTDTQYF	TGTGCCAGCAGTTTGATTTTCCGCACAGATACGCAGTATTTT
NA	TRBV4-3	TRBJ1-2	TRBD1	CASSQGTGDLGYTF	TGCGCCAGCAGCCAAGGGACAGGGGACTTGGGCTACACCTTC
many	TRBV11-2	TRBJ2-3	NA	CASSLGYGADTQYF	TGTGCCAGCAGCTTAGGATACGGGGCAGATACGCAGTATTTT
many	TRBV18	TRBJ1-1	NA	CASSSYGGEAFF	TGTGCCAGCTCGTCGTATGGGGGTGAAGCTTTCTTT
NA	TRBV6-1	TRBJ2-3	TRBD1	CASRGTGLDTQYF	TGTGCCAGCAGAGGGACAGGGTTGGATACGCAGTATTTT
many	TRBV6-5	TRBJ2-1	TRBD2	CASTVAGARNEQFF	TGTGCCAGCACGGTAGCGGGGGCCCGTAATGAGCAGTTCTTC
many	TRBV19	TRBJ2-2	NA	CASSIRRGGTGELFF	TGTGCCAGTAGTATACGGCGGGGTGGCACCGGGGAGCTGTTTTTT
few	TRBV4-2	TRBJ2-5	NA	CASSQEGRAYQETQYF	TGTGCCAGCAGCCAAGAAGGCAGAGCGTACCAAGAGACCCAGTACTTC
NA	TRBV7-2	TRBJ1-5	NA	CASSAMAISNQPQHF	TGTGCCAGCAGCGCCATGGCCATTAGCAATCAGCCCCAGCATTTT
NA	TRBV5-6	TRBJ2-5	NA	CASSLPSFQETQYF	TGTGCCAGCAGCTTGCCCAGCTTCCAAGAGACCCAGTACTTC
many	TRBV20-1	TRBJ2-3	NA	CSASEPVNTDTQYF	TGCAGTGCTAGCGAACCAGTTAACACAGATACGCAGTATTTT
few	TRBV5-4	TRBJ2-7	NA	CASSLEHLRGDQDF	TGTGCCAGCAGCTTGGAACATCTCAGGGGGGACCAGGACTTC
few	TRBV20-1	TRBJ1-2	TRBD1	CSARDRQGGYGYTF	TGCAGTGCTAGAGATCGGCAGGGGGGCTATGGCTACACCTTC
NA	TRBV7-3	TRBJ2-1	NA	CASSLTGTRSYNEQFF	TGTGCCAGCAGCTTAACGGGGACACGCTCCTACAATGAGCAGTTCTTC
few	TRBV19	TRBJ1-5	TRBD1	CASGPRQGDQPQHF	TGTGCCAGCGGGCCAAGACAGGGAGATCAGCCCCAGCATTTT
few	TRBV27	TRBJ1-1	NA	CASRPDRPGAPENTEAFF	TGTGCCAGCAGACCGGACAGACCCGGGGCACCTGAGAACACTGAAGCTTTCTTT
few	TRBV6-1	TRBJ1-6	NA	CASRRNQGSPLHF	TGTGCCAGCAGAAGGAATCAGGGTTCACCCCTCCACTTT
NA	TRBV5-1	TRBJ1-2	TRBD1	CASSLVFLGQGASYGYTF	TGCGCCAGCAGCTTGGTGTTTCTAGGACAGGGGGCTTCCTATGGCTACACCTTC
many	TRBV28	TRBJ2-3	TRBD2	CASSLSGGSTDTQYF	TGTGCCAGCAGTTTGAGCGGGGGAAGCACAGATACGCAGTATTTT
many	TRBV7-6	TRBJ2-1	TRBD1	CASSSIIRDRGPSYNEQFF	TGTGCCAGCAGCTCGATAATACGGGACAGGGGGCCCTCCTACAATGAGCAGTTCTTC
many	TRBV4-1	TRBJ1-1	NA	CASSHQVRARGTEAFF	TGCGCCAGCAGCCATCAAGTACGGGCGCGGGGCACTGAAGCTTTCTTT
many	TRBV5-1	TRBJ1-3	TRBD1	CASSFDTTGIGNTIYF	TGCGCCAGCAGCTTCGATACGACAGGGATCGGAAACACCATATATTTT
few	TRBV19	TRBJ2-7	TRBD1	CASSIPGQTYEQYF	TGTGCCAGTAGTATTCCGGGACAGACCTACGAGCAGTACTTC
many	TRBV11-3	TRBJ2-1	NA	CASSRGPGGPSYNEQFF	TGTGCCAGCAGCCGCGGACCCGGCGGGCCGTCCTACAATGAGCAGTTCTTC
few	TRBV7-2	TRBJ1-6	NA	CASSFQRGRRAPLHF	TGTGCCAGCAGCTTCCAGAGGGGCAGAAGGGCACCCCTCCACTTT
many	TRBV7-3	TRBJ2-3	NA	CASSLGVGRPTTDTQYF	TGTGCCAGCAGCTTAGGGGTGGGACGCCCTACCACAGATACGCAGTATTTT
many	TRBV7-9	TRBJ2-5	TRBD1	CASSFGTGLRETQYF	TGTGCCAGCAGCTTCGGGACAGGGTTACGGGAGACCCAGTACTTC
many	TRBV6-5	TRBJ1-2	NA	CASSYPDDLGGYTF	TGTGCCAGCAGTTACCCGGACGACCTGGGCGGCTACACCTTC
many	TRBV25-1	TRBJ2-2	NA	CASRESGNTGELFF	TGTGCCAGCAGGGAGAGCGGGAACACCGGGGAGCTGTTTTTT
NA	TRBV11-2	TRBJ2-3	TRBD1	CASSHDRALADTQYF	TGTGCCAGCAGCCATGACAGGGCGTTGGCAGATACGCAGTATTTT
many	TRBV11-2	TRBJ2-4	TRBD1	CASSSTGGNIQYF	TGTGCCAGCAGCTCGACAGGGGGAAACATTCAGTACTTC
many	TRBV7-3	TRBJ2-5	TRBD1	CASSKTLGQGETQYF	TGTGCCAGCAGCAAAACTCTCGGACAGGGCGAGACCCAGTACTTC
few	TRBV4-3	TRBJ1-3	NA	CASSQDGRMGNTIYF	TGCGCCAGCAGCCAAGATGGGCGGATGGGAAACACCATATATTTT
NA	TRBV5-4	TRBJ2-3	TRBD2	CASSLGGGAADTQYF	TGTGCCAGCAGCTTGGGCGGGGGGGCCGCAGATACGCAGTATTTT
few	TRBV2	TRBJ2-7	TRBD1	CASSGTGNPYEQYF	TGTGCCAGCAGCGGGACAGGGAATCCCTACGAGCAGTACTTC
few	TRBV4-3	TRBJ1-4	TRBD1	CASSQGQGGDEKLFF	TGCGCCAGCAGCCAAGGACAGGGAGGAGACGAAAAACTGTTTTTT
many	TRBV5-1	TRBJ2-3	NA	CASSPNGAASTDTQYF	TGCGCCAGCAGCCCTAACGGTGCGGCTAGCACAGATACGCAGTATTTT
few	TRBV6-4	TRBJ2-5	NA	CASSDSGSKETQYF	TGTGCCAGCAGTGACTCAGGCAGTAAAGAGACCCAGTACTTC
many	TRBV11-2	TRBJ2-4	NA	CASSISAATLNIQYF	TGTGCCAGCAGCATTTCGGCGGCGACGTTAAACATTCAGTACTTC